The 31 T cell receptor delta chains reported below all come from one sample, sequenced in a study of γδ T cells in repeated Plasmodium falciparum infection. TCRdb reprocessed the multiplex PCR reads through CATT. The sample lists some 50,000 delta-chain clones; 1.6% were seen once. Bulk repertoires came from Vgamma9/Vdelta2+ or Vdelta2-negative gammadelta T cells flow-sorted from PBMC. Sequencing input: gamma-delta T cells from blood. These receptors all come from a pool of human donors (malaria-infected and uninfected, not separated).

This clone was detected only a few times. CDR3 coding DNA: TGTGCTCTTGGGGAAACTTTCCTTCGGACCTACTGGGGGATACGCGGGTACACCGATAAACTCATCTTT. Translation: CALGETFLRTYWGIRGYTDKLIF. This chain joins TRDV1 and TRDJ1; the match to TRDD3 covers 13 bases. TCRdb records no J gene; here it was assigned by comparing the DNA to germline. The CDR3 totals 23 residues. With V trimmed by 2 bases and J by 0 bases, 21 bases remained unmatched. Germline V gene data show CDR1 as TSWWSYY and CDR2 as QGS.

As regards this clone: The TCRdb protein comes from a much larger clone and disagrees with this DNA's translation at residue 15, likely due to a read error; the protein given here is derived from the DNA. The J gene has no call, while the V gene is TRDV1; the table assigns TRDD3, which was not confirmed against the DNA. CDR3 size: 17 residues. The V gene's germline CDR1 is TSWWSYY and CDR2 QGS. CDR3 sequence (DNA): TGTGCTCTTGGGGGAATAGGGGGGGATCTGTACACCGATAAACACATCTTT. The encoded protein is CALGGIGGDLYTDKHIF.

This clone was seen only a few times. The translation of this DNA and the TCRdb protein of a much larger clone differ at residue 3, probably owing to a read error; the protein shown here is translated from the DNA. The genes are TRDV2 and TRDJ1; 10 bases agree with TRDD3. As TCRdb names no J gene, one was assigned here on the basis of a DNA match to germline. The CDR3 is 16 amino acids. V shed 9 bases and J 0 bases; nucleotides not matched to a gene: 12. CDR1 is GEAIGNYY, CDR2 EKD, per germline. CDR3 in amino acids: CAGNLLGDAYTDKLIF. For the CDR3, the DNA is TGTGCCGGTAATTTACTGGGGGATGCGTACACCGATAAACTCATCTTT.

The sample holds a few counts of this clone. TCRdb has a much larger clone's protein, which differs at residue 4 from the translation of this DNA, likely because of a read error; what is shown is the protein translated from the DNA. The chain uses TRDV1 and TRDJ1, with D perhaps matching TRDD2 (5 bases). Germline CDR1 reads TSWWSYY; CDR2 reads QGS. The CDR3 runs 18 residues. The CDR3 sequence is CALWELRSPTPGTDKLIF. Written as DNA, the CDR3 is TGTGCTCTTTGGGAGCTTAGGTCCCCTACTCCGGGTACCGATAAACTCATCTTT.

As concerns this clone: One base separates it from a far larger clone, so it is likely a read error. The chain uses TRDV1 and TRDJ1; 9 bases match TRDD3. TCRdb offers no J gene call, so here the DNA was matched to germline to obtain one. V lost 4 bases, J lost 0 bases, and 21 bases stayed unmatched. This CDR3 spans 21 amino acids. CDR1 is TSWWSYY and CDR2 is QGS in the germline V gene. DNA for the CDR3: TGTGCTCTTGGGGCCGGCGGCCTCCCTAATAACTGGGGGACAAACACCGATAAACTCATCTTT. Amino acids: CALGAGGLPNNWGTNTDKLIF.

Remarks on this clone: The protein recorded in TCRdb matches a much larger clone and deviates from this DNA's translation at residue 5, suggesting a read error; the protein here is obtained by translating the DNA. This rearrangement joins TRAV38-2/DV8 to TRDJ1, with a tentative D call TRDD2 (6 bases). The length of the CDR3 is 22 residues. V lost 4 bases and J 0 bases, leaving 34 bases between the germline ends. CDR1 and CDR2 from the germline V gene are TSESDYY and QEAYKQQN. The CDR3 here is CAYRGVLPRCWLGTSYTDKLIF. The CDR3 DNA follows: TGTGCTTATAGGGGCGTACTTCCTCGGTGTTGGTTGGGGACCTCGTACACCGATAAACTCATCTTT.

In this sample, this clone turned up a few times. The protein TCRdb gives is from a much larger clone and does not agree with this DNA's translation at residue 11, likely a read error; the protein shown here comes from the DNA. The V call is TRDV1, the J call TRDJ1, with 7 bases that match TRDD3. TCRdb supplies no J gene; here it was assigned by aligning the nucleotide sequence to germline. CDR1 TSWWSYY and CDR2 QGS come from the germline V gene. The CDR3 consists of 20 residues. V was pared by 8 bases and J by 0 bases, with 24 bases of the junction left unmatched. The chain's CDR3 is CALSPLSWGSHGWYTDKLIF. For the CDR3, the DNA is TGTGCTCTTAGCCCCTTGTCCTGGGGGTCCCACGGTTGGTACACCGATAAACTCATCTTT.

Worth noting for this clone: This likely reflects a read error, since a far larger clone is one base away. This sample also contains other DNA sequences that code for the same CDR3. The chain recombines TRDV1 with TRDJ1; D perhaps matches TRDD2 (5 bases). From germline, CDR1 is TSWWSYY and CDR2 QGS. The CDR3 extends over 16 amino acids. The V gene lost 4 bases and the J gene lost 4 bases, with 19 bases spanning the gap. Here the CDR3 reads CALGGTSPPTNDKLIF. For the CDR3, the DNA is TGTGCTCTTGGGGGTACTTCCCCACCAACCAACGATAAACTCATCTTT.

On this clone: This likely traces to a read error, being one base from a far larger clone. Other nucleotide sequences from this sample produce the same CDR3. For the V gene the call is TRDV1; the J gene has no call; TRDD3 is the table's D call, not checked against the DNA. This CDR3 is built from 25 residues. Per the germline V gene, CDR1 is TSWWSYY and CDR2 is QGS. For the CDR3, the DNA is TGTGCTCTTGGGGAACGAAGCTTCCTACATGGTACTGGGGGATACGCCGGGCTGTACACCGATAAGCTCATCTTT. Translation: CALGERSFLHGTGGYAGLYTDKLIF.

This clone was found a few times. A read error is the likely source, as a far larger clone sits one nucleotide away. In the same sample, other DNA sequences code for this CDR3. The chain carries TRDV2 and TRDJ1; 8 bases line up with TRDD3. The J gene was missing in TCRdb and was found by matching the end of the DNA to germline. CDR1 is GEAIGNYY, CDR2 EKD, per germline. The CDR3 is 17 amino acids. With V trimmed by 2 bases and J by 1 base, 11 bases remained unmatched. The CDR3 sequence: CACDILGDTSSTDKLIF. CDR3 bases: TGTGCCTGTGACATCTTAGGGGATACTTCTTCCACCGATAAACTCATCTTT.

Concerning this clone itself: This sequence is one base from a far larger clone and is likely a read error. Additional DNA sequences in this sample encode the identical CDR3. V usage is TRDV2 and J usage is TRDJ1; 10 bases fit TRDD3. Here the J gene was assigned by germline matching of the DNA, as TCRdb has none. CDR3 length equals 17 residues. CDR1 GEAIGNYY and CDR2 EKD come from the germline V gene. V shed 4 bases, J shed 5 bases, and the junction held 15 bases outside the gene matches. CDR3: CACDRYWGIYSADKLIF. In nucleotides, the CDR3 is TGTGCCTGTGATCGGTACTGGGGGATCTATAGTGCTGATAAACTCATCTTT.

TRDV2 is the V gene, and the J gene was not called. The CDR3 is 9 amino acids. Germline CDR1 reads GEAIGNYY; CDR2 reads EKD. The CDR3 sequence: CACEAGLTF. In DNA form, the CDR3 reads TGTGCCTGTGAGGCGGGACTTACCTTT.

This clone has a handful of counts. TCRdb lists the protein of a much larger clone for this DNA, which differs at residue 6, so this is likely a read error; the protein given here is translated from the DNA itself. This sequence joins TRDV2 and TRDJ1, with D possibly TRDD3 on 6 matching bases. The J gene comes from matching the DNA to germline here; TCRdb lacks it. From germline, CDR1 is GEAIGNYY and CDR2 EKD. CDR3 length: 13 residues. The ends were cut back, 2 bases at V and 6 bases at J, with 12 bases in the middle. The DNA of the CDR3 is TGTGCCTGTGACAGCGATGGGATAAATAAACTCATCTTT. This encodes CACDSDGINKLIF.

A note on this clone: The TCRdb protein comes from a much larger clone and disagrees with this DNA's translation at residue 13, likely due to a read error; the protein given here is derived from the DNA. The chain couples TRDV1 to TRDJ1, with D perhaps TRDD3 (5 bases). TCRdb is silent on the J gene; assignment here came from matching the DNA to germline. The CDR3 is made up of 16 amino acids. CDR1 is TSWWSYY and CDR2 is QGS in the germline V gene. The CDR3: CALGERARSYADRLIF. The CDR3 DNA reads as TGTGCTCTTGGGGAACGGGCCCGCTCATACGCCGATAGACTCATCTTT.

This clone came up many times. This may arise from a read error, as a much more abundant clone is one base away. Other DNA sequences within the sample encode an identical CDR3. The CDR3 spells CALGDSYWGSTGVWPDKLIF. CDR3 nucleotide sequence: TGTGCTCTTGGGGATTCGTACTGGGGGTCCACCGGAGTCTGGCCCGATAAACTCATATTT. Called V gene: TRDV1; the J gene was not called; TRDD3 is the table's D call and was not checked against the DNA. The CDR3 has 20 residues. CDR1 TSWWSYY and CDR2 QGS come from the germline V gene.

This clone was seen ten or more times. A much bigger clone sits one base away, suggesting this may be a read error. Other DNA sequences in the same sample also yield this CDR3. The DNA of the CDR3 is TGTGCTCTTGGGATTCGCAACGTCCGTCCTACATTACTGGGGGACCTAAGAGGTAAACTCATCTTT. Its translation is CALGIRNVRPTLLGDLRGKLIF. The genes are TRDV1 and TRDJ1; 9 positions match TRDD3. The trim removed 5 bases at V and 7 bases at J, leaving 32 bases unmatched. The V gene's germline CDR1 is TSWWSYY and CDR2 QGS. The CDR3 contains 22 residues.

Ten or more counts support this clone. Translating this DNA gives a protein that differs at residue 6 from the TCRdb one, which belongs to a much larger clone; a read error is likely, and the protein shown is this translation. The chain carries TRDV1 and TRDJ1; no reliable D call. Germline values: CDR1 TSWWSYY, CDR2 QGS. CDR3 length: 20 residues. The V end was cut by 5 bases, the J end by 0 bases, with 28 bases between. The chain's CDR3 is CALGPLLSSVRVSYTDKLIF. The CDR3 nucleotides read TGTGCTCTTGGGCCTCTCCTCTCCTCCGTACGAGTTTCTTACACCGATAAACTCATCTTT.

As concerns this clone: A far larger clone is one base from this, pointing to a likely read error. Different DNA sequences within this sample yield the same CDR3. The genes are TRDV1 and TRDJ1, with D perhaps matching TRDD3 (6 bases). TCRdb leaves out the J gene; it was filled in here by matching the DNA to germline. The germline gives CDR1 TSWWSYY, CDR2 QGS. The CDR3 is 16 amino acids. CDR3 region: CALGEGLTGFSDKLIF. The DNA for the CDR3 is TGTGCCCTTGGGGAAGGCCTGACTGGGTTCTCCGATAAACTCATCTTT.

A note on this clone: A read error likely explains why the TCRdb protein, taken from a much larger clone, differs from this DNA's translation at residue 10; the protein shown is translated from the DNA. The chain links TRDV1 to TRDJ1; TRDD3 matches 10 bases. The J gene comes from matching the DNA to germline here; TCRdb lacks it. The CDR3 has 21 amino acids. CDR1 is TSWWSYY and CDR2 is QGS in the germline V gene. V lost 0 bases, J lost 4 bases, and 20 bases stayed unmatched. CDR3 bases: TGTGCTCTTGGGGAACTCTGTCCTACAGGGCTACTGGGGGATTGCTGCGATAAACTCATCTTT. This translates into CALGELCPTGLLGDCCDKLIF.

This clone has just a few counts. This is likely an artifact of a read error, given a far larger clone one base away. This specimen includes other DNA sequences encoding the same CDR3. V usage is TRDV2 and J usage is TRDJ1, with 9 bases fitting TRDD3. The J gene was missing in TCRdb and was found by matching the end of the DNA to germline. With V trimmed by 3 bases and J by 2 bases, 12 bases remained unmatched. This CDR3 is built from 17 residues. The germline gives CDR1 GEAIGNYY, CDR2 EKD. CDR3 DNA sequence: TGTGCCTGTGACTCGGTACTGGGGGACACGAAAACCGATAAACTCATCTTT. Amino acids: CACDSVLGDTKTDKLIF.

As for this clone: This DNA translates differently at residue 13 from the TCRdb protein, which is that of a much larger clone; a read error is likely, and the protein shown is the DNA's own translation. This chain joins TRDV2 and TRDJ1; 10 bases match TRDD3. The J gene was not available in TCRdb and was assigned here by matching the DNA to germline segments. The germline gives CDR1 GEAIGNYY, CDR2 EKD. The CDR3 loop spans 16 amino acids. The chain's CDR3 is CACDTTTGGSLDILIF. For the CDR3, the DNA is TGTGCCTGTGACACTACGACTGGGGGATCCCTAGATATACTCATCTTT.

Note on this clone: A read error likely explains this, since a far larger clone differs by one base. This specimen includes other DNA sequences encoding the same CDR3. V usage is TRDV1 and J usage is TRDJ2; D might be TRDD3 (5 bases). V gave up 2 bases and J gave up 3 bases, with 16 bases separating them. The CDR3 has 17 amino acids. The germline V gene has CDR1 TSWWSYY and CDR2 QGS. The CDR3 DNA reads as TGTGCTCTTGGGGAAGTAGTACTGGATCCGGTGACAGCACAACTCTTCTTT. It yields the protein CALGEVVLDPVTAQLFF.

The table lists this clone with many counts. A far larger clone is off by one base, so a read error is likely. In the same sample, other DNA sequences code for this CDR3. This rearrangement joins TRDV2 to TRDJ1; D uncertain. TCRdb supplies no J gene; here it was assigned by aligning the nucleotide sequence to germline. There are 15 residues in the CDR3. With 3 bases removed from V and 0 bases from J, the gap between germline ends came to 13 bases. Germline CDR1 reads GEAIGNYY; CDR2 reads EKD. The CDR3, as DNA: TGTGCCTGTGACGTACTAGGGGTTTACACCGATAAACTCATCTTT. Protein sequence: CACDVLGVYTDKLIF.

This clone was seen only a few times. This probably arose from a read error, given a far larger clone one base away. The identical CDR3 is also encoded by other nucleotide sequences in the sample. The chain couples TRDV3 to TRDJ1; 13 nucleotides match TRDD3. Germline V gives CDR1 TVYSNPD, CDR2 GDNSRS (reference sequence). The CDR3 totals 24 residues. The V and J ends lost 4 bases and 2 bases, in that order; junction bases with no gene match: 34. The CDR3 nucleotides are TGTGCCTCCCAAGGAGCGAATTCAGTACGGTTGGTACTGGGGGATACGGGGCGGACCGATAAACTCATCTTT. The encoded protein is CASQGANSVRLVLGDTGRTDKLIF.

V usage is TRDV2 and J usage is TRDJ1, with D unresolved. No J gene was available from TCRdb, and it was assigned here by a germline match of the DNA. CDR1 GEAIGNYY and CDR2 EKD come from the germline V gene. V was trimmed by 5 bases and J by 7 bases, leaving 25 bases between them. The CDR3 covers 16 residues. CDR3 sequence reads: CACGTVSSVVFGKLIF. The DNA for the CDR3 is TGTGCCTGTGGCACTGTCTCCTCCGTTGTGTTCGGTAAACTCATCTTT.

To note about this clone: Since a far larger clone is one base different, this is likely a read error. The chain uses TRDV2 and TRDJ1; D unclear. TCRdb supplies no J gene; here it was assigned by aligning the nucleotide sequence to germline. The CDR3 covers 15 residues. V was shortened by 5 bases and J by 7 bases, with 22 bases between the two germline ends. Per the germline V gene, CDR1 is GEAIGNYY and CDR2 is EKD. CDR3 sequence reads: CACVRTESYGLKLIF. The DNA of the CDR3 is TGTGCCTGTGTCCGCACAGAGTCGTACGGGCTTAAACTCATCTTT.

A remark on this clone: The TCRdb record carries a much larger clone's protein, which differs from this DNA's translation at residue 12; a read error is the likely cause, and the protein listed here is the DNA translation. The chain is built from TRDV1 and TRDJ1; weak D call: TRDD3 (5 bases). The J gene, not given by TCRdb, was assigned here from a germline match of the nucleotide sequence. With 5 bases removed from V and 3 bases from J, the gap between germline ends came to 22 bases. This CDR3 contains 17 residues. In germline, CDR1 is TSWWSYY, CDR2 QGS. The CDR3 nucleotides read TGTGCTCTTGGGAGGTACGAGGGGCTGGGAGACGCCGATAAACTCATCTTT. The encoded protein is CALGRYEGLGDADKLIF.

Of note for this clone: The protein given by TCRdb reflects a much larger clone and differs at residue 15 from this DNA's translation, likely from a read error; the protein shown is the DNA's translation. The chain carries TRDV1 and TRDJ1; 10 bases agree with TRDD3. TCRdb supplies no J gene; here it was assigned by aligning the nucleotide sequence to germline. V lost 0 bases and J lost 4; bases outside the gene matches: 20. The germline gives CDR1 TSWWSYY, CDR2 QGS. The CDR3 spans 21 residues. This chain's CDR3 is CALGELGPTELLGDRCDKLIF. For the CDR3, the DNA is TGTGCTCTTGGGGAACTCGGTCCTACAGAGCTACTGGGGGATCGGTGCGATAAACTCATCTTT.

Notes on this clone: A read error likely explains why the TCRdb protein, taken from a much larger clone, differs from this DNA's translation at residue 19; the protein shown is translated from the DNA. The J gene was not called, though the V gene is TRDV1; the table's D gene call, TRDD3, was not cross checked with the DNA. The CDR3 has 21 residues. Germline V CDR1 and CDR2: TSWWSYY, QGS. CDR3: CALGELVARWGIDRYTDKPIF. For the CDR3, the DNA is TGTGCTCTTGGGGAACTAGTTGCAAGGTGGGGGATAGATAGGTACACCGATAAACCCATCTTT.

The sample holds many counts of this clone. V usage is TRDV1 and J usage is TRDJ1, with 13 bases that match TRDD3. Germline trimming cut 1 base from V and 0 bases from J; bases unmatched to any gene: 23. In germline, CDR1 is TSWWSYY, CDR2 QGS. The CDR3 is made up of 24 amino acids. The CDR3 DNA reads TGTGCTCTTGGGGAACGGGACTCCCTAAATCATTTACTGGGGGATACGGTGAACACCGATAAACTCATCTTT. Its protein is CALGERDSLNHLLGDTVNTDKLIF.

At least ten counts were recorded for this clone. The chain has TRDV1 and TRDJ1, with 7 bases identical to TRDD3. Germline V gene sequence: CDR1 TSWWSYY, CDR2 QGS. J lost 5 bases, V lost 1 base, and 19 bases had no gene match. This CDR3 comprises 19 residues. The CDR3 protein is CALGEPTGPFPLGEDKLIF. DNA of the CDR3: TGTGCTCTTGGGGAACCCACTGGGCCTTTTCCTTTGGGGGAAGATAAACTCATCTTT.